Sequencing of this T cell receptor (beta chain) was carried out in a study of quantifying T cell responses using KT2 cells. Study information: Reverse transcription used primers in the TCR alpha and beta constant regions.

Each cDNA got a UMI-containing oligo ligated at its 3' end. The first PCR ran about 4 cycles with an equimolar RC1.1 and RC1.2 beta primer mix. Each CDR3 protein gets one entry after TCRdb re-called the UMI-ligation and nested PCR reads with MiXCR. The top ten hold roughly 10% of the sample, which has fewer than 50,000 distinct CDR3 sequences, around a tenth seen once. From germline, CDR1 is SGDLS and CDR2 YYNGEE. This CDR3 spans 14 amino acids. V was pared by 4 bases and J by 5 bases, with 16 bases between. Sequencing input: PBMCs spiked with cells of the T cell clone KT2. This rearrangement joins TRBV9 to TRBJ2-7; perhaps TRBD2 as D (6 bases). The clonotype was recovered from a human donor. The CDR3 region is CASSPRRGRNEQYF. The CDR3 DNA follows: TGTGCCAGCAGCCCCCGGAGAGGGAGGAACGAGCAGTACTTC.